This T cell receptor (beta chain) was sequenced in a study of blood T cell repertoires in COVID-19. Study-level information: Researchers got acute and convalescent COVID-19 samples from the United States, Italy and Spain. PBMCs, B-cell-depleted T cells, or T cells were the source of the cDNA or gDNA that made up the material.

Authors' methods: Amplification with reference gene primers provided the estimates of nucleated cell counts. Some clones are missing from TCRdb's copy, which holds only in-frame ones; the method was immunoSEQ multiplex PCR. For V, J and clone size, that table is used; D and trimming come from the DNA. The sample contains 95,000 to 110,000 clones, 90% to 95% of which appear only once. Per germline, CDR1 MNHEY and CDR2 SVGAGI. The CDR3 spans 12 residues. V dropped 2 bases and J dropped 9 bases, with 8 bases sitting between them. Sequenced sample: peripheral blood. This chain uses TRBV6-5 with TRBJ1-5; TRBD1 might be the D (6 bases). The sequence derives from a human donor in a cohort sampled during active COVID-19. CDR3 amino acids: CASSYPTGPQHF. CDR3 nucleotide sequence: TGTGCCAGCAGTTACCCGACAGGGCCCCAGCATTTT.